These T cell receptor beta chains were read from a single sample in a study of blood T cell repertoires in COVID-19. Assay used: immunoSEQ multiplex PCR; TCRdb lists only in-frame clones, some missing. The sample shows 200,000 to 250,000 clones, approximately 90% of them seen only once. The sequenced material came from peripheral blood. These receptors came from a young man with COVID-19, enrolled during active disease. Both conserved end residues are part of each CDR3. D genes are given only for firm matches. Clone size appears in some rows only: once, few, many, or a class for an expanded clone.

cdr3_aa cdr3_nt v_call clone_size d_call cdr3_length j_call
CASSAGGPFNEQFF TGTGCCAGCAGCGCGGGAGGGCCTTTCAATGAGCAGTTCTTC TRBV7-2 once TRBD2 14 TRBJ2-1
CAWSPLETEAFF TGTGCCTGGAGTCCTCTGGAGACTGAAGCTTTCTTT TRBV30 NA NA 12 TRBJ1-1
CASSLSRGRVGYTF TGTGCCAGCAGCTTGAGTCGGGGGAGGGTTGGCTACACCTTC TRBV5-4 NA NA 14 TRBJ1-2
CASSHGAGWSGDTQYF TGTGCCAGCAGCCACGGAGCGGGGTGGAGTGGAGATACGCAGTATTTT TRBV14 once TRBD2 16 TRBJ2-3
CASSPTVSVGNQPQHF TGTGCCAGTAGTCCAACGGTCTCGGTCGGCAATCAGCCCCAGCATTTT TRBV19 NA NA 16 TRBJ1-5
CASSPQGLTSGLDEKLFF TGTGCCAGCAGCCCCCAGGGACTTACTTCGGGTTTAGATGAAAAACTGTTTTTT TRBV9 NA NA 18 TRBJ1-4
CASSLVTRGVEKLFF TGTGCCAGCAGCTTAGTTACCAGGGGTGTTGAAAAACTGTTTTTT TRBV7-9 NA NA 15 TRBJ1-4
CASEGQGAKRIYEQYF TGTGCCAGCGAAGGCCAGGGGGCAAAAAGGATCTACGAGCAGTACTTC TRBV28 once TRBD1 16 TRBJ2-7
CASSPPLGLAGDQNTGELFF TGTGCCAGCAGCCCGCCCTTGGGGCTAGCGGGGGATCAGAACACCGGGGAGCTGTTTTTT TRBV11-3 NA TRBD2 20 TRBJ2-2
CASSKPDAARGGYTF TGCGCCAGCAGTAAACCTGACGCGGCAAGAGGAGGCTACACCTTC TRBV5-1 NA NA 15 TRBJ1-2
CASSLVVLAGGPMGNEQFF TGCGCCAGCAGCTTGGTTGTACTAGCGGGGGGGCCAATGGGCAATGAGCAGTTCTTC TRBV5-1 few TRBD2 19 TRBJ2-1
CASSKEGGTGGFHPLGKLFF TGTGCCAGCAGCAAAGAAGGGGGGACAGGAGGTTTCCACCCACTGGGAAAACTGTTTTTT TRBV21-1 NA NA 20 TRBJ1-4
CASSQDWPGLLTSGSETYEQYF TGTGCCAGCAGCCAAGATTGGCCAGGGCTGTTAACTAGCGGGAGTGAAACCTACGAGCAGTACTTC TRBV4-2 NA TRBD2 22 TRBJ2-7
CATSQLTTGTLPNEQFF TGTGCCACCAGTCAACTTACCACCGGGACTCTACCTAATGAGCAGTTCTTC TRBV24-1 NA NA 17 TRBJ2-1
CSAGEGSGNTIYF TGCAGTGCTGGTGAGGGGAGCGGAAACACCATATATTTT TRBV20-1 NA NA 13 TRBJ1-3
CASSLDRLAGASSTDTQYF TGTGCCAGCAGCTTGGATCGCCTAGCGGGAGCATCTAGCACAGATACGCAGTATTTT TRBV5-4 NA TRBD2 19 TRBJ2-3
CASSQGLQGVYTEAFF TGCGCCAGCAGCCAAGGTTTACAGGGAGTATATACTGAAGCTTTCTTT TRBV4-1 NA NA 16 TRBJ1-1
CATSRGLAGGSLGETQYF TGTGCCACCAGCAGAGGGCTAGCGGGGGGCAGTTTGGGTGAGACCCAGTACTTC TRBV15 NA TRBD2 18 TRBJ2-5
CASSAPRSTNYGYTF TGTGCCAGCAGTGCGCCTCGAAGCACTAACTATGGCTACACCTTC TRBV2 NA NA 15 TRBJ1-2
CASSSSTGTGQETQYF TGTGCCAGCAGCTCCTCTACCGGGACAGGGCAAGAGACCCAGTACTTC TRBV7-9 NA TRBD1 16 TRBJ2-5
CASSPLAVTYEQYF TGTGCCAGCAGCCCTTTAGCGGTCACCTACGAGCAGTACTTC TRBV28 NA NA 14 TRBJ2-7
CASSPLAGGPYEQYF TGCGCCAGCAGTCCTCTAGCGGGAGGCCCGTACGAGCAGTACTTC TRBV5-1 NA TRBD2 15 TRBJ2-7
CASSLKTGIHNQPQHF TGTGCCAGCAGCCTCAAGACAGGGATTCACAATCAGCCCCAGCATTTT TRBV9 NA TRBD1 16 TRBJ1-5
CASRQASGGATYNEQFF TGTGCCAGCAGGCAGGCTAGCGGGGGGGCTACCTACAATGAGCAGTTCTTC TRBV11-2 NA TRBD2 17 TRBJ2-1
CASSRLMTSGNYNEQFF TGCGCCAGCAGCCGCCTAATGACTAGCGGGAATTACAATGAGCAGTTCTTC TRBV4-3 NA TRBD2 17 TRBJ2-1
CASSQDVRLAGGPNTGELFF TGTGCCAGCAGCCAAGATGTCCGGCTGGCGGGAGGCCCGAACACCGGGGAGCTGTTTTTT TRBV3-1/TRBV3-2 NA TRBD2 20 TRBJ2-2
CASRNLRDKSYNEQFF TGTGCCAGCAGAAACCTCCGGGACAAGAGCTACAATGAGCAGTTCTTC TRBV2 NA NA 16 TRBJ2-1
CASSLQGLGSYEQYF TGTGCCAGCAGTCTACAGGGGCTGGGGTCCTACGAGCAGTACTTC TRBV27 NA TRBD1 15 TRBJ2-7
CASSFIGNTEAFF TGTGCCAGCAGCTTTATCGGGAACACTGAAGCTTTCTTT TRBV7-2 few NA 13 TRBJ1-1
CASSLVDRENNEQFF TGCGCCAGCAGCTTGGTGGACAGGGAAAACAATGAGCAGTTCTTC TRBV5-1 NA TRBD1 15 TRBJ2-1
CASSLSFADTQYF TGTGCCAGCAGTTTATCGTTCGCAGATACGCAGTATTTT TRBV27 NA NA 13 TRBJ2-3
CASSLVVLSRGNYNEQFF TGTGCCAGCAGCTTAGTGGTCCTCAGCAGGGGGAACTACAATGAGCAGTTCTTC TRBV7-9 NA TRBD1 18 TRBJ2-1
CASSLRDRDAAFF TGTGCCAGCTCACTCCGGGACAGGGATGCAGCTTTCTTT TRBV18 few TRBD1 13 TRBJ1-1
CASSPRTGPKEKLFF TGTGCCAGCTCACCGAGGACAGGGCCGAAAGAAAAACTGTTTTTT TRBV18 NA TRBD1 15 TRBJ1-4
CASSFSGGETQYF TGTGCCAGCAGCTTCTCAGGGGGGGAGACCCAGTACTTC TRBV7-3 NA NA 13 TRBJ2-5
CAWTTGALYEQYF TGTGCCTGGACTACAGGGGCTCTCTACGAGCAGTACTTC TRBV30 NA TRBD1 13 TRBJ2-7
CASSPPGAGGTDTQYF TGTGCCAGCTCACCACCGGGGGCAGGGGGAACAGATACGCAGTATTTT TRBV18 NA TRBD1 16 TRBJ2-3
CASSLGGLRGNTEAFF TGTGCCAGCAGCTTGGGTGGTTTAAGGGGGAACACTGAAGCTTTCTTT TRBV5-4 NA NA 16 TRBJ1-1
CASSQVFGGDSYNEQFF TGCGCCAGCAGCCAGGTCTTTGGAGGTGACTCCTACAATGAGCAGTTCTTC TRBV4-3 NA NA 17 TRBJ2-1
CSVSDTGHEQFF TGCAGCGTTTCTGATACAGGGCATGAGCAGTTCTTC TRBV29-1 NA NA 12 TRBJ2-1
CASSSDRGREQYF TGTGCCAGCAGCTCAGACAGGGGGCGTGAGCAGTACTTC TRBV7-2 NA TRBD1 13 TRBJ2-7
CASQIRAWIMNTEAFF TGTGCCAGCCAGATCAGGGCGTGGATTATGAACACTGAAGCTTTCTTT TRBV2 NA NA 16 TRBJ1-1
CAWSDEKNIQYF TGTGCCTGGAGTGACGAGAAAAACATTCAGTACTTC TRBV30 NA NA 12 TRBJ2-4
CASSYWDSKRDTQYF TGTGCCAGCAGTTACTGGGACAGTAAGAGAGATACGCAGTATTTT TRBV6-2/TRBV6-3 NA TRBD1 15 TRBJ2-3